This T cell receptor (beta chain) was captured in a study of OX40 agonist ivuxolimab in advanced cancers. The overall study: Aged roughly 23 to 90 with a mean of approximately 57 years, they were almost 85% male.

Germline V lookup: CDR1 SGHNT, CDR2 YENEEA. The CDR3 contains 16 residues. V was clipped by 0 bases and J by 7 bases; unmatched bases: 4. Points on this clone: The antigen remains undetermined.

Patients with autoimmune history or systemic immunosuppression were excluded. Produced via immunoSEQ multiplex PCR; TCRdb's table is partial and in-frame only. Of some 49,000 clones listed, more than 85% are singletons. Study-wide points: Patients who responded partially at 0.1-3.0 mg/kg showed clonal expansion ranking among the lowest.

This sequence joins TRBV11-3 and TRBJ2-7; TRBD2 matches at 15 bases. This TCR came from an adult with an advanced solid tumor such as melanoma, head and neck, liver or kidney cancer. This specimen consisted of CD4+ or CD8+ T cells sorted from blood, obtained in a trial of the OX40 agonist ivuxolimab. The CDR3 sequence is CASSLDGLAGGPEQYF. Here the CDR3 DNA reads TGTGCCAGCAGCTTAGATGGACTAGCGGGAGGGCCTGAGCAGTACTTC.